The T cell receptor (beta chain) described here comes from a study of blood T cell repertoires in COVID-19. Clones were read by immunoSEQ multiplex PCR, and TCRdb kept only the in-frame ones, dropping some. The table records roughly 350,000 clones, 87% of them present only once. The CDR3 runs to 12 residues. Germline CDR1 reads KGHSH; CDR2 reads LQKENI. Losses at the gene ends were 5 bases for V and 6 bases for J; bases not matched to a gene: 4. This rearrangement joins TRBV18 to TRBJ2-7; TRBD1 matches 7 bases. This sequence was found in a woman in her 30s with COVID-19, enrolled during active disease. The sequencing input was peripheral blood. Written as DNA, the CDR3 is TGTGCCAGCTCAATTTCAGGGGGCGAGCAGTACTTC. Residues: CASSISGGEQYF.